The text below deals with one T cell receptor beta chain. The antigen is unknown. Generated by immunoSEQ multiplex PCR, the TCRdb table keeps only in-frame clones and is missing some. The sample holds about 97,000 clones, around 90% seen once. This record belongs to a study of identifying expanded T cells in peripheral blood. Study-level results: Across healthy donors, higher total template counts meant significantly greater approximately two-week count variance. About 1.2 clones differed between technical replicates, versus approximately 17 and 20 over time.

The ends lost 3 bases at V and 4 bases at J; junction bases unmatched: 10. Per germline, CDR1 KGHSH and CDR2 LQKENI. The CDR3 is made up of 16 amino acids. This sequence was found in a person aged 18 to 75 in good health. The material sequenced was blood. The rearrangement joins TRBV18 to TRBJ2-7; the match to TRBD1 covers 9 bases. CDR3 DNA: TGTGCCAGCTCACCCCGAAACGGACAGGGGATGTACGAGCAGTACTTC. It translates to CASSPRNGQGMYEQYF.